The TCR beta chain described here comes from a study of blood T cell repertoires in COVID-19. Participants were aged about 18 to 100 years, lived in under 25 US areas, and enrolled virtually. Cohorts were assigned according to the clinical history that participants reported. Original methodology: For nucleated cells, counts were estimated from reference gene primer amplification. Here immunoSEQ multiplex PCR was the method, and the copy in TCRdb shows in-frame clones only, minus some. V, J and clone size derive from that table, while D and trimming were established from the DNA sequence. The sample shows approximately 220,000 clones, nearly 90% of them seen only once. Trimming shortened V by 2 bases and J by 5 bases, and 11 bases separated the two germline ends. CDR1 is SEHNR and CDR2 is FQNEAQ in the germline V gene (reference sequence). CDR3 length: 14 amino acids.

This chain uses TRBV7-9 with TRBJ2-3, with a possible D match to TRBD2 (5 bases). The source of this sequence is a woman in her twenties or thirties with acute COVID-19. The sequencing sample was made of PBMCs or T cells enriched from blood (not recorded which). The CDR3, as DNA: TGTGCCAGCAGCTTAATTCTGGGAGTAGATACGCAGTATTTT. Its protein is CASSLILGVDTQYF.